Sequencing of this TCR beta chain was carried out in a study of shared clonotypes between healthy human individuals. V shed 3 bases and J shed 5 bases, with 10 bases lying between them. Per the germline V gene, CDR1 is SEHNR and CDR2 is FQNEAQ (reference sequence). The CDR3 extends over 13 amino acids. Assay: immunoSEQ multiplex PCR; the TCRdb copy retains only in-frame clones and omits some. In the table there are some 240,000 clones, over 50% of which are singletons. The sample was memory CD4+ T cells sorted from blood. Documented subset: CD45RA-negative fraction. V is TRBV7-9 and J is TRBJ2-5, with D hard to call. This TCR came from a man aged 25 to 40 in good health. The CDR3 coding sequence is TGTGCCAGCAGCTTGGATGGTGAGGAGACCCAGTACTTC. Amino acid sequence: CASSLDGEETQYF.